This T cell receptor (beta chain) appears in the sequencing data of a study of blood T cell repertoires in COVID-19. The authors' processing: Estimated nucleated cell counts came from reference gene primer amplification. Repertoires were generated with immunoSEQ multiplex PCR, while TCRdb's copy carries only in-frame clones and drops some. V and J calls and clone size are as listed in that table; D and trimming were resolved from the DNA. The repertoire has 150,000 to 200,000 clones, about 85% of them found once; the top ten carry under 7.5%. The sequencing sample was made of peripheral blood. This receptor was obtained from an elderly man with COVID-19, enrolled during active disease.

CDR3 DNA: TGTGCCAGCAGTGCAATCGGGACAGGGTTCGAGACTGAAGCTTTCTTT. Protein sequence: CASSAIGTGFETEAFF. The V gene is TRBV6-1, the J gene TRBJ1-1; TRBD1 matches at 9 bases. The CDR3 spans 16 residues. Germline V lookup: CDR1 MNHNS, CDR2 SASEGT. Trimming removed 4 bases from V and 5 bases from J; junction bases left unmatched: 11.